This TCR beta chain was sequenced during a study of blood T cell repertoires in COVID-19. Sequencing used immunoSEQ multiplex PCR; TCRdb keeps in-frame clones, though not all of them. The repertoire includes about 480,000 clones, approximately 91% of them detected once, and 8.3% sits in the top ten. V lost 5 bases and J lost 0, with 12 bases in between. This CDR3 is 15 amino acids long. Germline CDR1 reads SGHRS; CDR2 reads YFSETQ. The chain joins TRBV5-1 to TRBJ1-3; D unresolved. The sequence derives from a woman aged 60 to 75 who had recovered from COVID-19. The sequencing sample was made of PBMCs or T cells enriched from blood (not recorded which). The CDR3 DNA follows: TGCGCCAGCAGTGAACTCCGTTCCTCTGGAAACACCATATATTTT. Protein product: CASSELRSSGNTIYF.